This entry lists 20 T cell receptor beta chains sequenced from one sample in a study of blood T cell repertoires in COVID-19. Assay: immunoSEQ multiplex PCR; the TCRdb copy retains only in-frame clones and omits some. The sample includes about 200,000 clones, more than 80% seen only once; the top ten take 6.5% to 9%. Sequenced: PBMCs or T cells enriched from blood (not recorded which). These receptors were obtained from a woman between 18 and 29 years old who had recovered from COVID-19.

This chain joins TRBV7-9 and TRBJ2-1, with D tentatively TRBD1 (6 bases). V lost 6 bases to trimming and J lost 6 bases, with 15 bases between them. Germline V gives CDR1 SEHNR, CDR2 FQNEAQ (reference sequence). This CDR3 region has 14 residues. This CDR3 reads CASSRFTGSNEQFF. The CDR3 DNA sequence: TGTGCCAGCAGTCGTTTTACAGGGAGCAATGAGCAGTTCTTC.

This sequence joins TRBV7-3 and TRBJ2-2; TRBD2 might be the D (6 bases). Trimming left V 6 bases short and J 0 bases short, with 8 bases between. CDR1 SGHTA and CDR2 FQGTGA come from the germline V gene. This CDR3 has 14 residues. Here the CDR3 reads CASRGGTNTGELFF. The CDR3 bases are TGTGCCAGCAGAGGCGGGACGAACACCGGGGAGCTGTTTTTT.

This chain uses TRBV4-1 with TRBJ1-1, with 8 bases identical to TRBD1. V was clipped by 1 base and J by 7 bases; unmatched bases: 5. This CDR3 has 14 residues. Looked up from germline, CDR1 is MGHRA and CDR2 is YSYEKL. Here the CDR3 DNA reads TGCGCCAGCAGCCAAGTCCGCAGGGGGCTTGAAGCTTTCTTT. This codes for CASSQVRRGLEAFF.

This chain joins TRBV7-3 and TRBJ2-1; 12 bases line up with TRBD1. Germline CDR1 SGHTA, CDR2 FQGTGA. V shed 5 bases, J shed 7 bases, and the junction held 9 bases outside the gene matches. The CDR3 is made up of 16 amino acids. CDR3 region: CASSPMGTGGLNEQFF. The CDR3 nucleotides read TGTGCCAGCAGCCCCATGGGGACAGGGGGCCTTAATGAGCAGTTCTTC.

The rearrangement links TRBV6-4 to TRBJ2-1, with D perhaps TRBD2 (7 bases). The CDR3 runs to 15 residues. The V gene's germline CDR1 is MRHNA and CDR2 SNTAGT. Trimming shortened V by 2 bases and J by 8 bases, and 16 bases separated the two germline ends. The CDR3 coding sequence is TGTGCCAGCAGTGACGTGGGGGGGGCTAGCGATGAGCAGTTCTTC. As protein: CASSDVGGASDEQFF.

In DNA, the CDR3 is TGTGCCAGCAGCTCGGGACAGGACCTAGGGTACACTGAAGCTTTCTTT. Translated, it gives CASSSGQDLGYTEAFF. V gene TRBV7-9 combines with J gene TRBJ1-1, with 8 bases identical to TRBD1. The CDR3 length is 16 residues. Germline lookup yields CDR1 SEHNR and CDR2 FQNEAQ (reference sequence). Germline trimming cut 4 bases from V and 3 bases from J; bases unmatched to any gene: 10.

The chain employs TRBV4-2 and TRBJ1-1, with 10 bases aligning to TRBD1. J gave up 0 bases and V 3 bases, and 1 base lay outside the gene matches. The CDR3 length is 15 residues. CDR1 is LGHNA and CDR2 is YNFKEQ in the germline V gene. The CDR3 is CASSQGTGVNTEAFF. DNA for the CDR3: TGTGCCAGCAGCCAGGGGACAGGGGTGAACACTGAAGCTTTCTTT.

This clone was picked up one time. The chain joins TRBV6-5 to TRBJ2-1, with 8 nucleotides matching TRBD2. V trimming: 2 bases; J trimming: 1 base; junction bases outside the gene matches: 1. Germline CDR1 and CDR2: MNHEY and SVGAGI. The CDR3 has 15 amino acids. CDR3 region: CASSYGGGSYNEQFF. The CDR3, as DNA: TGTGCCAGCAGTTACGGCGGGGGGTCCTACAATGAGCAGTTCTTC.

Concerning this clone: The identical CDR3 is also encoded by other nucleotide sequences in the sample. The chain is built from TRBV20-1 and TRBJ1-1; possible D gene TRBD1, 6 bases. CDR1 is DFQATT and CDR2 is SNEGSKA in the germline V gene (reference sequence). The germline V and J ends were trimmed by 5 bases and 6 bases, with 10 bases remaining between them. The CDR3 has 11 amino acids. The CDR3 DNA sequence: TGCAGTGCTCCTAGGGGGTCTGAAGCTTTCTTT. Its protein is CSAPRGSEAFF.

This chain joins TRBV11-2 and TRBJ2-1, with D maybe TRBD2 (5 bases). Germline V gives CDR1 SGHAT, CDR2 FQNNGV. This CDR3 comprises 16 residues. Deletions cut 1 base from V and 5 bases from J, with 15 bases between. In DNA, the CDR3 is TGTGCCAGCAGCTTAGTCGGTGGACTGGCAAACAATGAGCAGTTCTTC. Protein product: CASSLVGGLANNEQFF.

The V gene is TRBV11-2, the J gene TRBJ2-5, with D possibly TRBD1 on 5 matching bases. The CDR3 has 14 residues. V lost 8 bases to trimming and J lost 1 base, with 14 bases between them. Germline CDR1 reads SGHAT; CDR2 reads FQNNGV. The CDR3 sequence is CASREYRSQETQYF. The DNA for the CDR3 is TGTGCCAGCCGAGAATACAGGAGCCAAGAGACCCAGTACTTC.

This CDR3 reads CASKISWGQGNEKLFF. In DNA form, the CDR3 reads TGTGCCAGCAAAATTTCTTGGGGACAGGGCAATGAAAAACTGTTTTTT. J is TRBJ1-4 and V is TRBV2, with TRBD1 identical over 9 bases. The CDR3 has 16 amino acids. The germline CDR1 and CDR2 sequences are SNHLY and FYNNEI. V shed 7 bases, J shed 5 bases, and the junction held 11 bases outside the gene matches.

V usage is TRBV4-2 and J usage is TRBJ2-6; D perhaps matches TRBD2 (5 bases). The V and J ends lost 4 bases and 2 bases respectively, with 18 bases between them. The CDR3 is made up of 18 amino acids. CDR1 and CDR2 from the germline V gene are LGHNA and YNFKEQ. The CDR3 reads CASSREFSQTTGANVLTF. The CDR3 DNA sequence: TGTGCCAGCAGCCGAGAATTCAGCCAGACTACTGGGGCCAACGTCCTGACTTTC.

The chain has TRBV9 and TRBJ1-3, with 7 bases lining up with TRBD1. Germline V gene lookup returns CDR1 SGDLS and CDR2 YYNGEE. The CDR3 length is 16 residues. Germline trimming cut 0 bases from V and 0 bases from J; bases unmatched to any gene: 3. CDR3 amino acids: CASSVGTGASGNTIYF. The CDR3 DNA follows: TGTGCCAGCAGCGTAGGGACAGGAGCCTCTGGAAACACCATATATTTT.

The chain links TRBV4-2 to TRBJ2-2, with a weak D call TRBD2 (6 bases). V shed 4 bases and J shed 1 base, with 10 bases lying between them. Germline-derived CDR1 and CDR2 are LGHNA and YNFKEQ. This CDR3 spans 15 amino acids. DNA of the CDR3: TGTGCCAGCAGCCTACTGGGGGGGAACACCGGGGAGCTGTTTTTT. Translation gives CASSLLGGNTGELFF.

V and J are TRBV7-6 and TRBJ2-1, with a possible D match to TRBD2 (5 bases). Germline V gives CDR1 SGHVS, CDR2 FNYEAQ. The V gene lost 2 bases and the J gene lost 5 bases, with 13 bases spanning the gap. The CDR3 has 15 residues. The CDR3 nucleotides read TGTGCCAGCAGCTTATTCCCAGGAGGACACAATGAGCAGTTCTTC. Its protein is CASSLFPGGHNEQFF. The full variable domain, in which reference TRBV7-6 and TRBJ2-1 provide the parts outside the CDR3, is GAGVSQSPRYKVTKRGQDVALRCDPISGHVSLYWYRQALGQGPEFLTYFNYEAQQDKSGLPNDRFSAERPEGSISTLTIQRTEQRDSAMYRCASSLFPGGHNEQFFGPGTRLTVL.

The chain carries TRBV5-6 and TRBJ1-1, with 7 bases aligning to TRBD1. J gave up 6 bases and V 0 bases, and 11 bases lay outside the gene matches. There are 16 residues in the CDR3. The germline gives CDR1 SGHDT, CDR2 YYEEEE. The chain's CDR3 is CASSLAVYDRVSEAFF. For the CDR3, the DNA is TGTGCCAGCAGCTTGGCCGTTTACGACAGGGTCTCTGAAGCTTTCTTT.

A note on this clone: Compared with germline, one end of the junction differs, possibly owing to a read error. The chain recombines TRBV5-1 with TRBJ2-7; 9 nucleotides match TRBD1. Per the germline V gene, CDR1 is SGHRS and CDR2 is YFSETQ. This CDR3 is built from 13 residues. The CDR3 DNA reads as TGCACCAGCAGCTTGGGACAGGGCTCTCCCCAGTACTTC. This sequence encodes CTSSLGQGSPQYF.

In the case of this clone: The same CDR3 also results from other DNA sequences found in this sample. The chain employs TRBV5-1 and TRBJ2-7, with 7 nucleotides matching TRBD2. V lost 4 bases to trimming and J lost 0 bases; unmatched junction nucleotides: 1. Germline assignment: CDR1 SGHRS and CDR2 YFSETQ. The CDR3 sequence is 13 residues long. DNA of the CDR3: TGCGCCAGCAGCCCGGGGGGCTCCTACGAGCAGTACTTC. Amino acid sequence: CASSPGGSYEQYF.

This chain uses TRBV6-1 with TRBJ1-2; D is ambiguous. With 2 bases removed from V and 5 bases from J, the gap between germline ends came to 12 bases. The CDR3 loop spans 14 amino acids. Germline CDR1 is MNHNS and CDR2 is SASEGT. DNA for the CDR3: TGTGCCAGCAGTGAACCGAGCCCCCATTATGGCTACACCTTC. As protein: CASSEPSPHYGYTF.